This T cell receptor (beta chain) was recovered during a study of blood T cell repertoires in COVID-19. Across the whole study: T cells, B-cell-depleted T cells, or PBMCs provided the cDNA or gDNA that served as material.

With 5 bases clipped from V and 6 bases from J, the junction kept 4 bases outside the gene matches. The germline V gene has CDR1 SQVTM and CDR2 ANQGSEA. The CDR3 is 12 residues long. The authors' processing: From reference gene primer amplification, estimates of nucleated cell counts were derived. TCRdb's table, derived via immunoSEQ multiplex PCR, lists solely in-frame clones and lacks some. V, J and clone size were drawn from that table, and D and trimming were deduced from the DNA. The data contain approximately 280,000 clones, around 88% of them singletons. The sequence derives from a man between 40 and 49 years old with acute or convalescent COVID-19. This chain joins TRBV29-1 and TRBJ2-3; 8 nucleotides agree with TRBD1. Sequencing was carried out using peripheral blood. Here the CDR3 DNA reads TGCAGCGTTTCGGGACAGGAGGATACGCAGTATTTT. Encoded protein: CSVSGQEDTQYF.